The 23 T cell receptor beta chains below come from one sample, sequenced in a study of shared clonotypes between healthy human individuals (dated by TCRdb to 2020 to 2021). The method behind the library was the immunoSEQ multiplex PCR assay. TCRdb mirrors the immuneACCESS table, restricted to in-frame sequences. Some clones are absent from its copies; in checked studies, under half trace to an unresolved V gene, and the reason for the others is unknown. This sample comprises some 2.1 million clones, approximately 94% of them detected only once. The top ten constitute 1% to 1.3% of the sample. For the CD8 naive samples, CD45RO-negative cells were positively selected for CCR7, yielding a CD45RA+CCR7+ population from which TemRA cells were excluded. The sequencing sample was made of naive CD8+ T cells sorted from blood. Per the publication, the cell subset or site label means: CD45RA+CCR7+. The receptors come from a man in his late teens or twenties in good health.

The V call is TRBV4-2, the J call TRBJ2-6, with 7 bases matching TRBD2. The junction had 6 bases not matched to a gene; V was cut back by 5 bases and J by 2 bases. Germline CDR1 and CDR2: LGHNA and YNFKEQ. This CDR3 contains 16 residues. The CDR3 DNA sequence: TGTGCCAGCAGCTTTTGGGGGGGAACTGGGGCCAACGTCCTGACTTTC. Translation: CASSFWGGTGANVLTF.

This chain connects TRBV4-3 to TRBJ1-1, with D perhaps matching TRBD1 (5 bases). CDR3 length: 14 residues. V lost 0 bases and J lost 4, with 9 bases in between. Germline CDR1 is LGHNA and CDR2 is YSLEER. CDR3 nucleotides: TGCGCCAGCAGCCAAGAAGGGGAGCGCACTGAAGCTTTCTTT. Translating it yields CASSQEGERTEAFF.

This clone was detected once. The chain carries TRBV5-1 and TRBJ1-6; perhaps TRBD1 as D (5 bases). CDR1 and CDR2 from the germline V gene are SGHRS and YFSETQ. With 4 bases removed from V and 13 bases from J, the gap between germline ends came to 21 bases. This CDR3 comprises 15 residues. CDR3 sequence (DNA): TGCGCCAGCAGCCCCGGCGGTCAGGGAGAGAGGCCCCTCCACTTT. Amino acid sequence: CASSPGGQGERPLHF.

This sequence joins TRBV5-6 and TRBJ2-3; D possibly uses TRBD1 or TRBD2 (5 bases each). V gave up 6 bases and J gave up 0 bases, with 8 bases separating them. The CDR3 spans 13 residues. Germline CDR1 reads SGHDT; CDR2 reads YYEEEE. The CDR3 sequence: CASTRDSTDTQYF. The DNA for the CDR3 is TGTGCCAGCACCAGGGACAGCACAGATACGCAGTATTTT.

This clone was counted a single time. The chain couples TRBV6-4 to TRBJ1-2; 9 positions match TRBD1. CDR1 is MRHNA and CDR2 is SNTAGT in the germline V gene. This CDR3 spans 12 amino acids. The ends lost 10 bases at V and 8 bases at J; junction bases unmatched: 8. CDR3 bases: TGTGCCACCACGGGACAGGGCTTCGGCTACACCTTC. Amino acids: CATTGQGFGYTF.

This chain joins TRBV28 and TRBJ2-7; D perhaps matches TRBD2 (5 bases). Trimming left V 5 bases short and J 5 bases short, with 13 bases between. The CDR3 consists of 13 residues. Per the germline V gene, CDR1 is MDHEN and CDR2 is SYDVKM. The CDR3 DNA follows: TGTGCCAGCAGTACCCTCCCGGGAAACGAGCAGTACTTC. It codes for CASSTLPGNEQYF.

This chain connects TRBV9 to TRBJ1-1; the D is unclear. CDR1 and CDR2 (germline): SGDLS, YYNGEE. V dropped 2 bases and J dropped 5 bases, with 10 bases sitting between them. The CDR3 covers 13 residues. The CDR3 reads CASSVELQTEAFF. In DNA, the CDR3 is TGTGCCAGCAGCGTTGAACTACAGACTGAAGCTTTCTTT.

V usage is TRBV9 and J usage is TRBJ2-1; no clear D gene. The CDR3 is 15 residues long. Trimming stripped 4 bases from V and 10 bases from J, with 21 bases between. Per germline, CDR1 SGDLS and CDR2 YYNGEE. The CDR3 DNA reads TGTGCCAGCAGCCCCGACTGGACGGCCCCCTACGAGCAGTTCTTC. It yields the protein CASSPDWTAPYEQFF.

V and J are TRBV19 and TRBJ1-5; a possible D gene is TRBD1 (6 bases). CDR3 length: 15 amino acids. V was clipped by 7 bases and J by 7 bases, with 20 bases between them. Germline V gives CDR1 LNHDA, CDR2 SQIVND (reference sequence). In DNA form, the CDR3 reads TGTGCCAGTACCGTAGTAGGGCAGGGACACCAGCCCCAGCATTTT. Translation: CASTVVGQGHQPQHF.

The chain recombines TRBV1 with TRBJ2-3; the listed D gene, TRBD2, was not tested against the DNA. TRBV1 is reported as a pseudogene. The CDR3 consists of 18 residues. For the CDR3, the DNA is TGCACCAGCAGCCAAGGTAGGAGGCGGGGGGCCCCCACAGATACGCAGTATTTT. This encodes CTSSQGRRRGAPTDTQYF.

The chain uses TRBV7-8 and TRBJ2-2, with 10 bases that match TRBD2. This CDR3 has 14 residues. Unmatched junction bases numbered 4, after V lost 7 bases and J lost 5 bases. Per the germline V gene, CDR1 is SGHVS and CDR2 is FQNEAQ. CDR3 in amino acids: CASTTSGETGELFF. The CDR3 DNA follows: TGTGCCAGCACCACTAGCGGGGAAACCGGGGAGCTGTTTTTT.

The chain couples TRBV7-8 to TRBJ2-3; 8 bases map to TRBD1. The trim removed 2 bases at V and 4 bases at J, leaving 5 bases unmatched. This CDR3 is 15 amino acids long. Looked up from germline, CDR1 is SGHVS and CDR2 is FQNEAQ. The CDR3 is CASSLFSGGPDTQYF. CDR3 DNA: TGTGCCAGCAGCTTATTTTCAGGGGGCCCAGATACGCAGTATTTT.

The chain employs TRBV7-2 and TRBJ2-4; weak D call: TRBD2 (6 bases). The CDR3 consists of 16 residues. V was shortened by 5 bases and J by 0 bases, with 14 bases between the two germline ends. The V gene's germline CDR1 is SGHTA and CDR2 FQGNSA. In DNA, the CDR3 is TGTGCCAGCAGCGCTCTGGCGGGGTTAGCCAAAAACATTCAGTACTTC. Protein: CASSALAGLAKNIQYF.

The chain recombines TRBV9 with TRBJ2-5; TRBD2 aligns across 13 bases. From germline, CDR1 is SGDLS and CDR2 YYNGEE. CDR3 length: 18 amino acids. Trimming removed 4 bases from V and 0 bases from J; junction bases left unmatched: 9. Here the CDR3 reads CASSPGLAGAWYQETQYF. CDR3 coding DNA: TGTGCCAGCAGCCCTGGACTAGCGGGGGCTTGGTACCAAGAGACCCAGTACTTC.

The rearrangement uses TRBV6-6 and TRBJ2-5, with 9 nucleotides matching TRBD1. Germline V gene data show CDR1 as MNHNY and CDR2 as SVGAGI (reference sequence). This CDR3 contains 13 residues. Losses at the gene ends were 6 bases for V and 5 bases for J; bases not matched to a gene: 4. CDR3 DNA sequence: TGTGCCAGCAGGGACAGGGGCGATGAGACCCAGTACTTC. Its protein is CASRDRGDETQYF.

V and J are TRBV5-4 and TRBJ2-1; TRBD2 is a possible D gene (7 bases). There are 15 residues in the CDR3. V was trimmed by 1 base and J by 5 bases, leaving 13 bases between them. Germline V lookup: CDR1 SGHNT, CDR2 YYREEE (reference sequence). Written as DNA, the CDR3 is TGTGCCAGCAGCTTGCGGTGGGGGGGCGACAATGAGCAGTTCTTC. Encoded protein: CASSLRWGGDNEQFF.

The V and J genes are TRBV5-6 and TRBJ2-1; D is unresolved. Trimming cost V 0 bases and J 9 bases, with 13 bases left between them. Germline V gives CDR1 SGHDT, CDR2 YYEEEE. CDR3 length: 14 amino acids. CDR3 bases: TGTGCCAGCAGCTTGGCCGTTAGTTGGAGTGAGCAGTTCTTC. It translates to CASSLAVSWSEQFF.

This chain's CDR3 is CASSHSFGQLIGYTF. The CDR3 region has the DNA TGCGCCAGCAGCCATAGTTTCGGACAGCTTATTGGCTACACCTTC. J is TRBJ1-2 and V is TRBV4-1, with TRBD1 as a possible D gene (6 bases). The V and J ends lost 3 bases and 7 bases respectively, with 18 bases between them. The length of the CDR3 is 15 residues. Germline V gene data show CDR1 as MGHRA and CDR2 as YSYEKL.

Details on this clone: This specimen includes other DNA sequences encoding the same CDR3. The chain employs TRBV6-5 and TRBJ2-7; perhaps D is TRBD1 or TRBD2 (6 bases each). Looked up from germline, CDR1 is MNHEY and CDR2 is SVGAGI. The CDR3 sequence is 13 residues long. The germline V and J ends were trimmed by 2 bases and 3 bases, with 8 bases remaining between them. The CDR3 loop reads CASSYRGDYEQYF. The CDR3 DNA is TGTGCCAGCAGTTACAGGGGGGACTACGAGCAGTACTTC.

Comments on this clone: Other nucleotide sequences from this sample produce the same CDR3. The chain employs TRBV5-1 and TRBJ2-7; D remains ambiguous. Germline V lookup: CDR1 SGHRS, CDR2 YFSETQ. This CDR3 comprises 13 residues. Trimming pared 2 bases from V and 1 base from J, leaving 7 bases between. CDR3 in DNA: TGCGCCAGCAGCTTACAGAGTTCCTACGAGCAGTACTTC. Translation: CASSLQSSYEQYF.

This chain joins TRBV9 and TRBJ2-5; the D gene is possibly TRBD1 (6 bases). V was pared by 4 bases and J by 1 base, with 11 bases between. The CDR3 runs to 14 residues. Germline CDR1 reads SGDLS; CDR2 reads YYNGEE. As DNA, the CDR3 is TGTGCCAGCAGCCTGGGGGCAAGCCAAGAGACCCAGTACTTC. Translating gives CASSLGASQETQYF.

The chain recombines TRBV28 with TRBJ2-2; the D is unclear. The germline V gene has CDR1 MDHEN and CDR2 SYDVKM. The V end was cut by 7 bases, the J end by 0 bases, with 15 bases between. The CDR3 length is 16 residues. The CDR3 reads CASTTPRQTNTGELFF. The CDR3 coding sequence is TGTGCCAGCACCACCCCTAGGCAGACGAACACCGGGGAGCTGTTTTTT.

This clone was detected only once. This specimen includes other DNA sequences encoding the same CDR3. The rearrangement uses TRBV6-5 and TRBJ2-6; D gene ambiguous. This CDR3 is built from 15 residues. Germline V CDR1 and CDR2: MNHEY, SVGAGI. Trimming took 1 base from V and 3 from J, leaving 7 bases between them. Here the CDR3 DNA reads TGTGCCAGCAGTTACTACAGTAGTGGGGCCAACGTCCTGACTTTC. Translation gives CASSYYSSGANVLTF.